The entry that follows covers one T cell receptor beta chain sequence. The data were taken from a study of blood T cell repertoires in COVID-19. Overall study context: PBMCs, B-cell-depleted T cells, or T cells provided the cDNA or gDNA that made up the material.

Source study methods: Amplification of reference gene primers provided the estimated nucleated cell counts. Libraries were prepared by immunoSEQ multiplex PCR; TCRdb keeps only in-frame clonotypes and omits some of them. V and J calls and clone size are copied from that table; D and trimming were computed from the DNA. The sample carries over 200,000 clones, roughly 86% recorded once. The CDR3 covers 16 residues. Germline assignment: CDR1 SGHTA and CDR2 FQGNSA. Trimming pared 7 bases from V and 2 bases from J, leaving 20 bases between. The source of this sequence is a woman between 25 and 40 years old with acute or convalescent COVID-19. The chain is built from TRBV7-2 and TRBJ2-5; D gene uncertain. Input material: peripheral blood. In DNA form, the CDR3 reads TGTGCCAGCAACACCGACGGAGCCTATCCTCAAGAGACCCAGTACTTC. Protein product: CASNTDGAYPQETQYF. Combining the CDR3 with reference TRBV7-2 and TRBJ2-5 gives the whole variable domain GAGVSQSPSNKVTEKGKDVELRCDPISGHTALYWYRQSLGQGLEFLIYFQGNSAPDKSGLPSDRFSAERTGGSVSTLTIQRTQQEDSAVYLCASNTDGAYPQETQYFGPGTRLLVL.